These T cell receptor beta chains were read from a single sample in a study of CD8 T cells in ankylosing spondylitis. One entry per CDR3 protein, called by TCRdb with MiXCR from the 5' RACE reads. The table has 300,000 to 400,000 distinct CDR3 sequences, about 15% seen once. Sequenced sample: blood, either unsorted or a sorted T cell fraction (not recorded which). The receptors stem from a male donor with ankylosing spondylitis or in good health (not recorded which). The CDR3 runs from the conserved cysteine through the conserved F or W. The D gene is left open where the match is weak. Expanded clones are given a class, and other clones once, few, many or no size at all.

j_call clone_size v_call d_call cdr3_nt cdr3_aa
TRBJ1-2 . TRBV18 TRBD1 TGTGCCAGCTCACCTGACAGGGCTGAAGGAGATGGCTACACCTTC CASSPDRAEGDGYTF
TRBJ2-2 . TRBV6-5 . TGTGCCAGCAGTTACCGGTCGGGGGCAAACACCGGGGAGCTGTTTTTT CASSYRSGANTGELFF
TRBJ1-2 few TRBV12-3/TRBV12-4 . TGTGCCAGCAGTTTTAGGGATAGGTACTATGGCTACACCTTC CASSFRDRYYGYTF
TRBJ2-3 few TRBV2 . TGTGCCAGCAGTCAGGGGGGATCATTAGATACGCAGTATTTT CASSQGGSLDTQYF
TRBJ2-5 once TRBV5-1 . TGCGCCAGCAGCTTGGAGGCAGACGGGGAGACCCAGTACTTC CASSLEADGETQYF
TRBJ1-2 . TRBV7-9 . TGTGCCAGCAGCTTATCTGGGACGGCCTATGGCTACACCTTC CASSLSGTAYGYTF
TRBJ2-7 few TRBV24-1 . TGTGCCACCAGTACCCACCGGGACGGTCTTGCCTACGAGCAGTACTTC CATSTHRDGLAYEQYF
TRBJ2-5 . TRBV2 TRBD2 TGTGCCAGCAGGGATCTAGCGGGAGCCCCGGGAAGAGAGACCCAGTACTTC CASRDLAGAPGRETQYF
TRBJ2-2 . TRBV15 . TGTGCCACCAGCAGATACCTGGACCCCTTTAAGACCGGGGAGCTGTTTTTT CATSRYLDPFKTGELFF
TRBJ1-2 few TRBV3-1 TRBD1 TGTGCCAGCAGCCTCCGGACAGGGGAGAATGGCTACACCTTC CASSLRTGENGYTF
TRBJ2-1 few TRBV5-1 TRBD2 TGCGCCAGCAGCCCAATAGCGGGAGGTCTCAATGAGCAGTTCTTC CASSPIAGGLNEQFF
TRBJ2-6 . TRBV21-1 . TGTGCCAGCAGCAAAACCCCGGGACGGAACTCTGGGGCCAACGTCCTGACTTTC CASSKTPGRNSGANVLTF
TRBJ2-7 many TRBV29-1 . TGCAGCGTTGAGCTCGGAGGGGGACCCTACGAGCAGTACTTC CSVELGGGPYEQYF
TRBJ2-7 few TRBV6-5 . TGTGCCAGCAGTAACCCCGACTTATACGAGCAGTACTTC CASSNPDLYEQYF
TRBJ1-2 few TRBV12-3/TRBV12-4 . TGTGCCAGCAGTTTCCCGGGACACTTGAACTATGGCTACACCTTC CASSFPGHLNYGYTF
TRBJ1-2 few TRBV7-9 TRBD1 TGTGCCAGCAGCTTAGAAGGGACAGGGGGCGACTATGGCTACACCTTC CASSLEGTGGDYGYTF
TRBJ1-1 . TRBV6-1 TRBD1 TGTGCCAGCAGCCCATCGACAGGGCCGAACACTGAAGCTTTCTTT CASSPSTGPNTEAFF
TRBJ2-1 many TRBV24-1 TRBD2 TGTGCCACCAGGGGGAGCGGGAACGGTAATGAGCAGTTCTTC CATRGSGNGNEQFF
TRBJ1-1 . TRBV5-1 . TGCGCCAGCAGCTTAGGGAGCGGAGGCACTGAAGCTTTCTTT CASSLGSGGTEAFF
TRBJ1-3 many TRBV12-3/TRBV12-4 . TGTGCCAGCACCTTCACGGGGACGGGAAACACCATATATTTT CASTFTGTGNTIYF
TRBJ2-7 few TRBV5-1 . TGCGCCAGCAGCCAGGGGGGGAAGGAGCAGTACTTC CASSQGGKEQYF
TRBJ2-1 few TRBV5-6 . TGTGCCAGCCGAGACCGAAGCTCCTACAATGAGCAGTTCTTC CASRDRSSYNEQFF
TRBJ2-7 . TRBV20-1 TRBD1 TGCAGTGCTAGTAAAACCGGGACAGGGGACCTTCTAGGGAGATACGAGCAGTACTTC CSASKTGTGDLLGRYEQYF
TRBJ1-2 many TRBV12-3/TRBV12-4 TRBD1 TGTGCCAGCACCCGGGACAGCACCTATGGCTACACCTTC CASTRDSTYGYTF
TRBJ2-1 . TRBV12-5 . TGTGCTAGTGGTTTAAGACAGCCGAGCTCCTACAATGAGCAGTTCTTC CASGLRQPSSYNEQFF
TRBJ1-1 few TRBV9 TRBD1 TGTGCCAGCAGCTCCACAGGGGGCGCGGGTGAAGCTTTCTTT CASSSTGGAGEAFF
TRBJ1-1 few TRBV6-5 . TGTGCCAGCAGTTACTCGACCGACACTGAAGCTTTCTTT CASSYSTDTEAFF
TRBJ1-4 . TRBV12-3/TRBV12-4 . TGTGCCAGCAGTTTCCAACAGACTTTTGAAAAACTGTTTTTT CASSFQQTFEKLFF
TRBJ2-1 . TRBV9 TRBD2 TGTGCCAGCAGCGTAGCGGGAGGGACTAGCGGGCTGAGCTCCTACAATGAGCAGTTCTTC CASSVAGGTSGLSSYNEQFF
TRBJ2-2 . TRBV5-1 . TGCGCCAGCCGCTTCCGGGACGGGACCGGGGAGCTGTTTTTT CASRFRDGTGELFF
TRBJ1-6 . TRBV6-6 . TGTGCCAGCAGCCACTATAATTCACCCCTCCACTTT CASSHYNSPLHF
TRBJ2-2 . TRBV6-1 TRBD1 TGTGCCAGCAGTCCCCAGGGGACAGGGACCGGGGAGCTGTTTTTT CASSPQGTGTGELFF
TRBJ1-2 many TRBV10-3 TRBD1 TGTGCCATCAGTCGTGACAGGGGTTCCGAAGGCTACACCTTC CAISRDRGSEGYTF
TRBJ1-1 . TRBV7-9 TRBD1 TGTGCCAGCAGCACCGACAGGGGAAGTTACACTGAAGCTTTCTTT CASSTDRGSYTEAFF
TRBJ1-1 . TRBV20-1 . TGCAGTGCTAGTGATCACGTACTCATGAACACTGAAGCTTTCTTT CSASDHVLMNTEAFF
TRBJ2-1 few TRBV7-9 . TGTGCCAGCAGGACCGGGCCTGACCCCCTGCAGTTCTTC CASRTGPDPLQFF
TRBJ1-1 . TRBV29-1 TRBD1 TGCAGCGTTGAAAGAGTAGGGGACAGACCCTCATTT CSVERVGDRPSF
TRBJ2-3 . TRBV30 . TGTGCCGGACCCTCGAGCGGCAGCACAGATACGCAGTATTTT CAGPSSGSTDTQYF
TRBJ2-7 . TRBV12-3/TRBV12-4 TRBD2 TGTGCCAGCAGCCCCGCGCTAGCGGAACTCTACGAGCAGTACTTC CASSPALAELYEQYF
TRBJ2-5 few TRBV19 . TGTGCCAGTAGTCCCGGCCGGGCACCCTTGGGAGAGACCCAGTACTTC CASSPGRAPLGETQYF
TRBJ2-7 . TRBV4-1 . TGCGCCAGCAGCCTGTCGGCCGCCCGGGCCTACGAGCAGTACTTC CASSLSAARAYEQYF
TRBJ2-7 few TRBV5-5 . TGTGCCAGCAGCTTGGTTGGGGGGACGGCCTACGAGCAGTACTTC CASSLVGGTAYEQYF
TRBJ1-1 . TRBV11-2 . TGTGCCAGCAGCTTAGAATTCGCGAACACTGAAGCTTTCTTT CASSLEFANTEAFF
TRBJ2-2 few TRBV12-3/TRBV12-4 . TGTGCCAGCACAAGACGGTCCGGGGAGCTGTTTTTT CASTRRSGELFF